Sequencing of this T cell receptor beta chain was carried out in a study of shared clonotypes between healthy human individuals. The CD4+ fraction was divided into a CD45RA+ naive subset and a CD45RA-negative memory subset. TCRdb keeps only in-frame clones here, not all; method: immunoSEQ multiplex PCR. In the table there are 900,000 to 1,200,000 clones, 70% to 80% of which are singletons. Remarks on this clone: What it binds is unknown.

Whole-study results and caveats: The study drew on few donors, limiting represented genetic and exposure-history diversity. Memory subsets generally showed lower estimated richness than naive subsets.

Trimming at V came to 3 bases and at J to 4 bases, leaving 6 bases not matched to a gene. In germline, CDR1 is SGHRS, CDR2 YFSETQ. The CDR3 totals 15 residues. The chain recombines TRBV5-1 with TRBJ1-4, with 7 bases lining up with TRBD1. The clonotype was recovered from a man aged 18 to 29 in good health. Some clones in this sample may be carry-over from other donors' samples. Material: memory CD4+ T cells from PBMCs. The subset: CD45RA-negative fraction. The CDR3 sequence is CASSSGTELNEKLFF. In DNA, the CDR3 is TGCGCCAGCAGCTCGGGGACAGAGCTTAATGAAAAACTGTTTTTT.